Listed below are T cell receptor beta chains from one sample, sequenced in a study of blood T cell repertoires in COVID-19. Profiling relied on immunoSEQ multiplex PCR, and the TCRdb table lists in-frame clones only, not all of them. The sample shows fewer than 250,000 clones, around 82% of them seen only once. The sample comprised peripheral blood. All receptors derive from a woman aged 40 to 50 with active or convalescent COVID-19. Both conserved end residues are part of each CDR3. A D gene is named only where the DNA matches it firmly. Expanded clones are given a class, and other clones once, few, many or no size at all.

v_gene: TRBV7-2; j_gene: TRBJ2-7; d_gene: -; abundance: -; CDR3aa: CASSPPGGRSYEQYF; CDR3nt: TGTGCCAGCAGCCCCCCGGGGGGCCGATCCTACGAGCAGTACTTC
v_gene: TRBV28; j_gene: TRBJ1-4; d_gene: -; abundance: -; CDR3aa: CASSPRGSATNEKLFF; CDR3nt: TGTGCCAGCAGTCCGCGAGGCAGTGCAACTAATGAAAAACTGTTTTTT
v_gene: TRBV27; j_gene: TRBJ1-2; d_gene: -; abundance: -; CDR3aa: CASSFLSGDYGYTF; CDR3nt: TGTGCCAGCAGTTTCTTGTCCGGGGACTATGGCTACACCTTC
v_gene: TRBV7-2; j_gene: TRBJ1-5; d_gene: -; abundance: -; CDR3aa: CASSPKAGTSNQPQHF; CDR3nt: TGTGCCAGCAGCCCAAAAGCGGGTACTAGCAATCAGCCCCAGCATTTT
v_gene: TRBV5-4; j_gene: TRBJ1-1; d_gene: -; abundance: -; CDR3aa: CASSPRGGDTEAFF; CDR3nt: TGTGCCAGCAGCCCACGGGGGGGGGACACTGAAGCTTTCTTT
v_gene: TRBV2; j_gene: TRBJ2-5; d_gene: -; abundance: once; CDR3aa: CASSDRAGNQETQYF; CDR3nt: TGTGCCAGCAGTGATAGAGCGGGTAACCAAGAGACCCAGTACTTC
v_gene: TRBV10-3; j_gene: TRBJ1-4; d_gene: TRBD1; abundance: -; CDR3aa: CAISEFRDSREKLFF; CDR3nt: TGTGCCATCAGTGAGTTCCGGGACAGTCGGGAAAAACTGTTTTTT
v_gene: TRBV7-2; j_gene: TRBJ1-1; d_gene: -; abundance: -; CDR3aa: CASSEKQGDTEAFF; CDR3nt: TGTGCCAGCAGTGAAAAACAGGGAGACACTGAAGCTTTCTTT
v_gene: TRBV2; j_gene: TRBJ2-1; d_gene: TRBD2; abundance: -; CDR3aa: CASRGEGSYNEQFF; CDR3nt: TGTGCCAGCAGGGGGGAGGGCTCCTACAATGAGCAGTTCTTC
v_gene: TRBV30; j_gene: TRBJ1-5; d_gene: -; abundance: -; CDR3aa: CAWSFSGNQPQHF; CDR3nt: TGTGCCTGGAGTTTTAGTGGCAATCAGCCCCAGCATTTT
v_gene: TRBV2; j_gene: TRBJ2-3; d_gene: -; abundance: -; CDR3aa: CASCLAGTDTQYF; CDR3nt: TGTGCCAGCTGTCTAGCTGGCACAGATACGCAGTATTTT
v_gene: TRBV4-1; j_gene: TRBJ2-3; d_gene: TRBD2; abundance: -; CDR3aa: CASSQDGLPVLAGEADTQYF; CDR3nt: TGCGCCAGCAGCCAAGATGGCCTCCCCGTACTAGCGGGAGAGGCAGATACGCAGTATTTT
v_gene: TRBV19; j_gene: TRBJ1-5; d_gene: TRBD1; abundance: few; CDR3aa: CASMGGQGGNQPQHF; CDR3nt: TGTGCCAGTATGGGGGGACAGGGTGGCAATCAGCCCCAGCATTTT
v_gene: TRBV7-9; j_gene: TRBJ2-1; d_gene: TRBD2; abundance: few; CDR3aa: CASSLMGLGSYNEQFF; CDR3nt: TGTGCCAGCAGCTTAATGGGACTAGGCTCCTACAATGAGCAGTTCTTC
v_gene: TRBV18; j_gene: TRBJ1-2; d_gene: -; abundance: -; CDR3aa: CASSAGQRYGYTF; CDR3nt: TGTGCCAGCTCAGCTGGACAGCGCTATGGCTACACCTTC
v_gene: TRBV7-2; j_gene: TRBJ2-7; d_gene: -; abundance: -; CDR3aa: CASREGRGYEQYF; CDR3nt: TGTGCCAGCAGGGAGGGACGAGGCTACGAGCAGTACTTC
v_gene: TRBV27; j_gene: TRBJ2-4; d_gene: TRBD2; abundance: -; CDR3aa: CATQDGGEAKNIQYF; CDR3nt: TGTGCCACCCAGGACGGGGGGGAGGCCAAAAACATTCAGTACTTC
v_gene: TRBV25-1; j_gene: TRBJ1-1; d_gene: -; abundance: -; CDR3aa: CASSGPGNTEAFF; CDR3nt: TGTGCCAGCAGTGGGCCGGGGAACACTGAAGCTTTCTTT
v_gene: TRBV19; j_gene: TRBJ2-3; d_gene: -; abundance: once; CDR3aa: CASRAAEKSTDTQYF; CDR3nt: TGTGCCAGCAGGGCCGCAGAGAAGAGCACAGATACGCAGTATTTT
v_gene: TRBV11-1; j_gene: TRBJ1-3; d_gene: -; abundance: -; CDR3aa: CASSLYGNTIYF; CDR3nt: TGTGCCAGCAGCTTATATGGAAACACCATATATTTT
v_gene: TRBV5-8; j_gene: TRBJ2-1; d_gene: -; abundance: -; CDR3aa: CASSTGASRGDEQFF; CDR3nt: TGTGCCAGCAGCACGGGGGCTTCCAGGGGGGATGAGCAGTTCTTC
v_gene: TRBV30; j_gene: TRBJ1-3; d_gene: TRBD1; abundance: -; CDR3aa: CAWSRQGAGGNTIYF; CDR3nt: TGTGCCTGGAGTAGGCAGGGGGCGGGTGGAAACACCATATATTTT
v_gene: TRBV5-4; j_gene: TRBJ1-1; d_gene: -; abundance: -; CDR3aa: CASSLGSWSGKAFF; CDR3nt: TGTGCCAGCAGCTTGGGTAGTTGGTCAGGGAAAGCTTTCTTT
v_gene: TRBV5-1; j_gene: TRBJ2-2; d_gene: TRBD1; abundance: -; CDR3aa: CASSLSTGGAERTGELFF; CDR3nt: TGCGCCAGCAGCTTGTCTACAGGGGGCGCCGAAAGGACCGGGGAGCTGTTTTTT
v_gene: TRBV25-1; j_gene: TRBJ2-7; d_gene: TRBD1; abundance: few; CDR3aa: CASSEDGQGGNEQYF; CDR3nt: TGTGCCAGCAGTGAAGATGGACAGGGCGGGAACGAGCAGTACTTC
v_gene: TRBV12-3/TRBV12-4; j_gene: TRBJ1-5; d_gene: TRBD1; abundance: -; CDR3aa: CASSRTGVQHF; CDR3nt: TGTGCCAGCAGCCGAACAGGGGTCCAGCATTTT
v_gene: TRBV27; j_gene: TRBJ2-6; d_gene: -; abundance: -; CDR3aa: CASSLLFAGANVLTF; CDR3nt: TGTGCCAGCAGTTTACTGTTCGCTGGGGCCAACGTCCTGACTTTC
v_gene: TRBV6-5; j_gene: TRBJ2-1; d_gene: TRBD2; abundance: -; CDR3aa: CASWGLAENYNEQFF; CDR3nt: TGTGCCAGTTGGGGACTAGCGGAGAACTACAATGAGCAGTTCTTC
v_gene: TRBV6-5; j_gene: TRBJ1-1; d_gene: -; abundance: -; CDR3aa: CASSYRGTMNTEAFF; CDR3nt: TGTGCCAGCAGTTACCGGGGGACTATGAACACTGAAGCTTTCTTT
v_gene: TRBV15; j_gene: TRBJ1-1; d_gene: -; abundance: once; CDR3aa: CATSRDQNTEAFF; CDR3nt: TGTGCCACCAGCAGAGATCAAAACACTGAAGCTTTCTTT
v_gene: TRBV29-1; j_gene: TRBJ2-7; d_gene: -; abundance: -; CDR3aa: CSVIQPGYEQYF; CDR3nt: TGCAGCGTCATACAGCCGGGGTACGAGCAGTACTTC